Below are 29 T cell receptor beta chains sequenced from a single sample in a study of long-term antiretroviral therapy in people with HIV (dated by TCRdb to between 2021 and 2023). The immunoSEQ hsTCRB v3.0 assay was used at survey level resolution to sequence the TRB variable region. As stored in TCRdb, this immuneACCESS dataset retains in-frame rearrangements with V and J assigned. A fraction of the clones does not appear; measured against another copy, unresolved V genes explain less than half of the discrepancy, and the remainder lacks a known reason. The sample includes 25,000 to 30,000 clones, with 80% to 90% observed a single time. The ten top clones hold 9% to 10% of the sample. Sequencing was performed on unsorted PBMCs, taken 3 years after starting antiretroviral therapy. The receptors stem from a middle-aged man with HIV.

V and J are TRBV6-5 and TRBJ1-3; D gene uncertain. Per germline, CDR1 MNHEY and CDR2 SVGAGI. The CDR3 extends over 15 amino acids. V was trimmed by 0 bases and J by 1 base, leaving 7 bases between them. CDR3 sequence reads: CASSYSGRSGNTIYF. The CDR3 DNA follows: TGTGCCAGCAGTTACTCAGGGAGATCTGGAAACACCATATATTTT.

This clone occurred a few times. The CDR3 loop reads CASSLFRGRADTQYF. DNA for the CDR3: TGTGCCAGCAGCTTGTTCAGGGGACGAGCAGATACGCAGTATTTT. This chain uses TRBV5-5 with TRBJ2-3; possible D gene TRBD1, 6 bases. The CDR3 consists of 15 residues. Trimming stripped 1 base from V and 4 bases from J, with 13 bases between. Germline-derived CDR1 and CDR2 are SGHKS and YYEKEE (reference sequence).

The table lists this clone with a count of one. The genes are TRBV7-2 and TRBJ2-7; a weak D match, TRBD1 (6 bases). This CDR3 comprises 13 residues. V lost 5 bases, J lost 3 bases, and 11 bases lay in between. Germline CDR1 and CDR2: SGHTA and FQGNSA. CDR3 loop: CASSPGTFYEQYF. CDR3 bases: TGTGCCAGCAGCCCGGGGACATTCTACGAGCAGTACTTC.

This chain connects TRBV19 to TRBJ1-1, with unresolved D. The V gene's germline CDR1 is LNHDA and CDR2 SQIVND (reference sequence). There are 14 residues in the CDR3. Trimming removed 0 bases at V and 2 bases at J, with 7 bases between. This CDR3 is CASSIERVNTEAFF. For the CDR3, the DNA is TGTGCCAGTAGTATAGAACGGGTTAACACTGAAGCTTTCTTT. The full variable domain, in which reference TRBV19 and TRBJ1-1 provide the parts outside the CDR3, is DGGITQSPKYLFRKEGQNVTLSCEQNLNHDAMYWYRQDPGQGLRLIYYSQIVNDFQKGDIAEGYSVSREKKESFPLTVTSAQKNPTAFYLCASSIERVNTEAFFGQGTRLTVV.

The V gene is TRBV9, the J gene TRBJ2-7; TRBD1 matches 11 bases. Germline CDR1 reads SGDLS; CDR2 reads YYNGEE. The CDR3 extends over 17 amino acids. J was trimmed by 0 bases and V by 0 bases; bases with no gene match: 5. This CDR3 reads CASSVGDRGISSYEQYF. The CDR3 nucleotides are TGTGCCAGCAGCGTAGGGGACAGGGGGATAAGCTCCTACGAGCAGTACTTC.

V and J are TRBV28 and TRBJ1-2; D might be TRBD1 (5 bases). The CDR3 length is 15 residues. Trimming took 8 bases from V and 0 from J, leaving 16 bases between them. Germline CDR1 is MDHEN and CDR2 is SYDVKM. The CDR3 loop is CASWGTALTNYGYTF. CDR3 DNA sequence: TGTGCCAGCTGGGGGACGGCCCTTACTAACTATGGCTACACCTTC.

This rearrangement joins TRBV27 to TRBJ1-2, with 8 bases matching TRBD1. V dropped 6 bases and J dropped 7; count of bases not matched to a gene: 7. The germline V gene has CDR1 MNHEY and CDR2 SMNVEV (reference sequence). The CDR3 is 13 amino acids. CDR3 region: CASRSAGGVGYTF. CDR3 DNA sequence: TGTGCCAGCAGGTCGGCAGGGGGCGTTGGCTACACCTTC.

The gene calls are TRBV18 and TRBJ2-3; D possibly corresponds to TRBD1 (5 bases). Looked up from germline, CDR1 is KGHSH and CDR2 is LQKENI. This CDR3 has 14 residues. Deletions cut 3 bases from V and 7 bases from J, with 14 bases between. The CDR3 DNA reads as TGTGCCAGCTCACCCCAGGTGGGGCTGAATACGCAGTATTTT. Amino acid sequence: CASSPQVGLNTQYF.

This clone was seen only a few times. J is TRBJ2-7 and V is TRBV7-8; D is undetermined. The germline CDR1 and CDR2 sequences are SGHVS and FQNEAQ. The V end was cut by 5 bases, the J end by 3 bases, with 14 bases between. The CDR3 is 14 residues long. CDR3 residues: CASSPATLSYEQYF. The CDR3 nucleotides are TGTGCCAGCAGCCCCGCTACGCTTAGCTACGAGCAGTACTTC.

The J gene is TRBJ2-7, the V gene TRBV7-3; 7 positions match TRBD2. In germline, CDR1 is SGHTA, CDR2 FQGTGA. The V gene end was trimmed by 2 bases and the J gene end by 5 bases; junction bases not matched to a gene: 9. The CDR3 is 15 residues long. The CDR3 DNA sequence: TGTGCCAGCAGCTTAGGGGGGGGACCCGGCCACGAGCAGTACTTC. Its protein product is CASSLGGGPGHEQYF. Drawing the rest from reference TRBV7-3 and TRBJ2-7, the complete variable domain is GAGVSQTPSNKVTEKGKYVELRCDPISGHTALYWYRQSLGQGPEFLIYFQGTGAADDSGLPNDRFFAVRPEGSVSTLKIQRTERGDSAVYLCASSLGGGPGHEQYFGPGTRLTVT.

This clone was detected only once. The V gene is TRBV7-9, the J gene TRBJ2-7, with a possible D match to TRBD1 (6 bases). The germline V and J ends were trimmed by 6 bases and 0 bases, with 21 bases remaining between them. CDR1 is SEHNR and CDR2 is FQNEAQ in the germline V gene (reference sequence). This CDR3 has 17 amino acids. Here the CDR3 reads CASRDSSGTLSSYEQYF. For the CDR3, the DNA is TGTGCCAGCAGGGATTCGTCCGGGACACTGAGCTCCTACGAGCAGTACTTC.

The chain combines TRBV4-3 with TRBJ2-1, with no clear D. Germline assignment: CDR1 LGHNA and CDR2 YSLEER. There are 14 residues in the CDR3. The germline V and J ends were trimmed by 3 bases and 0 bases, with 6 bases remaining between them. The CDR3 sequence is CASSQGSSYNEQFF. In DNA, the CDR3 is TGCGCCAGCAGCCAGGGCAGCTCCTACAATGAGCAGTTCTTC.

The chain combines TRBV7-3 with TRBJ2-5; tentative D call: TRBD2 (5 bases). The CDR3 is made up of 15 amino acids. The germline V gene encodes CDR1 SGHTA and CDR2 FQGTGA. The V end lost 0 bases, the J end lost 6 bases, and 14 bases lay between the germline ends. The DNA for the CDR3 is TGTGCCAGCAGCTTAACGTATGAGGGTGGGAAGACCCAGTACTTC. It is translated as CASSLTYEGGKTQYF.

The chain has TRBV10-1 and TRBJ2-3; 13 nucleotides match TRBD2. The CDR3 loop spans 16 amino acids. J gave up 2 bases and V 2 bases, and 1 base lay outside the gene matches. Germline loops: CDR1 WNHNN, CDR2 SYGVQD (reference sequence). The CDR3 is CASSEGLAGVTDTQYF. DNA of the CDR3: TGCGCCAGCAGTGAGGGACTAGCGGGGGTCACAGATACGCAGTATTTT.

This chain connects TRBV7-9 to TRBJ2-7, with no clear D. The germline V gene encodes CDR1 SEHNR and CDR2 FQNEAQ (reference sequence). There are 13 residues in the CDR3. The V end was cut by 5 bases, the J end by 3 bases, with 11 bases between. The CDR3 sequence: CASSPRENYEQYF. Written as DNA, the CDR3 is TGTGCCAGCAGCCCCCGCGAGAACTACGAGCAGTACTTC.

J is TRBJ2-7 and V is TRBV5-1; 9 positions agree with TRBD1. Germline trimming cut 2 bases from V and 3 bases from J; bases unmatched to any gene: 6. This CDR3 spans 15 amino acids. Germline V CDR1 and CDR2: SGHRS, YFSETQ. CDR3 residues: CASSFAGDRDYEQYF. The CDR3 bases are TGCGCCAGCAGCTTTGCAGGGGACAGGGACTACGAGCAGTACTTC.

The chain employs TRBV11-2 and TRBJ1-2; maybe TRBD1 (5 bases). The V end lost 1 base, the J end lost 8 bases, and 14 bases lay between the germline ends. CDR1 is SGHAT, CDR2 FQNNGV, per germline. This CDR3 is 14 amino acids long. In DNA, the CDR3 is TGTGCCAGCAGCTTAGCTTGGGGGATTGAGGGCTACACCTTC. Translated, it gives CASSLAWGIEGYTF.

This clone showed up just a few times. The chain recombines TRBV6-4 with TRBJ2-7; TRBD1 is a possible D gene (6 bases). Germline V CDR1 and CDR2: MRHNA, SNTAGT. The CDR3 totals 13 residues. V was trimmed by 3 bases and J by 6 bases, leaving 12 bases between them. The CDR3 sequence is CASSEIQGTEQYF. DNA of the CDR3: TGTGCCAGCAGTGAAATACAGGGTACCGAGCAGTACTTC.

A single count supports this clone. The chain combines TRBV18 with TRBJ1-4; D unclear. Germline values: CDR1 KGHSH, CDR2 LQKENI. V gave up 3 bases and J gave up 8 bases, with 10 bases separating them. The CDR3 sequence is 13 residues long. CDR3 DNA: TGTGCCAGCTCACCGGCCCGCCTGGAAAAACTGTTTTTT. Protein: CASSPARLEKLFF.

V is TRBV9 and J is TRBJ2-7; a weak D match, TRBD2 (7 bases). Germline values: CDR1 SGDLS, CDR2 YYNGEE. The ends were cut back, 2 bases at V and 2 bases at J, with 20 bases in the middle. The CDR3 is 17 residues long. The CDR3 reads CASSVGGPPGATYEQYF. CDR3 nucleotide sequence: TGTGCCAGCAGCGTGGGGGGGCCCCCGGGGGCAACCTACGAGCAGTACTTC.

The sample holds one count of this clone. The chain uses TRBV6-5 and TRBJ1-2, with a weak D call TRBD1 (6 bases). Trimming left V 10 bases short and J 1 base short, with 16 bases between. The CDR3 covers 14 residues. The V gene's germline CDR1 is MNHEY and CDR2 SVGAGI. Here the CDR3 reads CATRDRTNNYGYTF. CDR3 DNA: TGTGCCACCCGTGACAGGACCAATAACTATGGCTACACCTTC.

The CDR3 here is CASSPGHPGNTIYF. In nucleotides, the CDR3 is TGTGCCAGCAGCCCGGGGCATCCTGGAAACACCATATATTTT. The chain combines TRBV6-1 with TRBJ1-3; D is possibly TRBD1 (5 bases). This CDR3 contains 14 residues. CDR1 is MNHNS and CDR2 is SASEGT in the germline V gene. The V gene lost 6 bases and the J gene lost 2 bases, with 11 bases spanning the gap.

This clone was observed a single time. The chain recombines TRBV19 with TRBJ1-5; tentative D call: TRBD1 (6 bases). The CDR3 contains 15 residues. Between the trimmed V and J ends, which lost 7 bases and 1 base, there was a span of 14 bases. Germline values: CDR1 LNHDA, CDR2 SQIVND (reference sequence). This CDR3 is CASTIGGRSNQPQHF. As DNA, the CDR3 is TGTGCCAGTACCATAGGGGGACGGAGCAATCAGCCCCAGCATTTT.

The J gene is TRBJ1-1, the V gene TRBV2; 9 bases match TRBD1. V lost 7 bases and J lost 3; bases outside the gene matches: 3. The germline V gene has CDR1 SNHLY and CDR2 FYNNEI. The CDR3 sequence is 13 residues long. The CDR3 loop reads CASKDRGYTEAFF. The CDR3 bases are TGTGCCAGCAAAGACAGGGGGTACACTGAAGCTTTCTTT.

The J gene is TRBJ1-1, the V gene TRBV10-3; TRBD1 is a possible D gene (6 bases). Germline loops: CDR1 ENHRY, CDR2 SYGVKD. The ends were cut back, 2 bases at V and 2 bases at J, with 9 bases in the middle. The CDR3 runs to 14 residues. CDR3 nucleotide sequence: TGTGCCATCAGTGAGAGGACAGCAAACACTGAAGCTTTCTTT. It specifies CAISERTANTEAFF.

The chain's CDR3 is CASSFGRGSYNEQFF. CDR3 sequence (DNA): TGTGCCAGCAGCTTTGGGCGGGGTTCCTACAATGAGCAGTTCTTC. This chain links TRBV11-3 with TRBJ2-1; the D gene is possibly TRBD2 (6 bases). Trimming took 3 bases from V and 1 from J, leaving 10 bases between them. Germline-derived CDR1 and CDR2 are SGHNT and YENEEA. CDR3 length: 15 amino acids.

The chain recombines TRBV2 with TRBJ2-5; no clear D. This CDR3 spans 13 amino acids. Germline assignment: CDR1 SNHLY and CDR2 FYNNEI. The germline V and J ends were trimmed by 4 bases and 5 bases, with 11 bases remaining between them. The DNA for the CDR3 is TGTGCCAGCAGTGTCGAAGCGATCGAGACCCAGTACTTC. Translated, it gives CASSVEAIETQYF. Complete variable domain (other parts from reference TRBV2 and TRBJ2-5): EPEVTQTPSHQVTQMGQEVILRCVPISNHLYFYWYRQILGQKVEFLVSFYNNEISEKSEIFDDQFSVERPDGSNFTLKIRSTKLEDSAMYFCASSVEAIETQYFGPGTRLLVL.

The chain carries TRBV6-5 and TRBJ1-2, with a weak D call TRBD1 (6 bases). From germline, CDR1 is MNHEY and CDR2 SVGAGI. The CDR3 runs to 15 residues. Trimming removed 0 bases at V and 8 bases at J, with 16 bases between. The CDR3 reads CASSYSKGDSMGYTF. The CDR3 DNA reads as TGTGCCAGCAGTTACTCGAAGGGGGACTCGATGGGCTACACCTTC.

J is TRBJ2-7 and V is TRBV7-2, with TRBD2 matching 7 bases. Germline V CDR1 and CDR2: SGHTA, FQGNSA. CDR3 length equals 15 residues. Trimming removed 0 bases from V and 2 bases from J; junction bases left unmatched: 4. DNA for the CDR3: TGTGCCAGCAGCTTAGCGGGAGGGAACCCCTACGAGCAGTACTTC. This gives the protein CASSLAGGNPYEQYF.